This TCR beta chain was identified during a study of blood T cell repertoires in COVID-19. Produced via immunoSEQ multiplex PCR; TCRdb's table is partial and in-frame only. This table has roughly 520,000 clones, approximately 88% appearing once. V lost 5 bases to trimming and J lost 3 bases; unmatched junction nucleotides: 15. The V gene's germline CDR1 is SGHNT and CDR2 YENEEA. The CDR3 runs 18 residues. The sequencing sample was made of PBMCs or T cells enriched from blood (not recorded which). V is TRBV11-3 and J is TRBJ2-1, with 8 bases fitting TRBD1. This TCR was sampled from a woman in her 40s who had recovered from COVID-19. CDR3 protein: CASSLYGQGSWNYNEQFF. For the CDR3, the DNA is TGTGCCAGCAGCCTATACGGACAGGGAAGTTGGAACTACAATGAGCAGTTCTTC.